This note documents a single T cell receptor beta chain sequence. Its antigen is not identified. Sequencing was performed with immunoSEQ multiplex PCR; in TCRdb, only in-frame clones are kept and a portion is missing. The data show 78,000 or so clones, more than 90% seen once. The sample is drawn from a study of OX40 agonist ivuxolimab in advanced cancers. At the level of the study: With a range of about 23 to 85, age averaged 60 years, and 65% to 90% were male.

The CDR3 loop spans 13 amino acids. Per the germline V gene, CDR1 is LNHDA and CDR2 is SQIVND (reference sequence). Trimming took off 1 base at V and 3 bases at J, with 6 bases between the two ends. Whole-study findings and limits: Low normalized T-cell clonal expansion was also seen in some nonresponders. At 0.1 to 3.0 mg/kg, clonal expansion of CD4+ and CD8+ blood T cells had occurred by week 6.

The sequenced sample was CD4+ or CD8+ T cells sorted from blood, obtained in a trial of the OX40 agonist ivuxolimab. The chain couples TRBV19 to TRBJ1-2; maybe TRBD1 (6 bases). This TCR was recovered from an adult with an advanced solid tumor such as melanoma, head and neck, liver or kidney cancer. The CDR3 DNA reads TGTGCCAGTAGTATAGGGACAGACTATGGCTACACCTTC. The encoded protein is CASSIGTDYGYTF.